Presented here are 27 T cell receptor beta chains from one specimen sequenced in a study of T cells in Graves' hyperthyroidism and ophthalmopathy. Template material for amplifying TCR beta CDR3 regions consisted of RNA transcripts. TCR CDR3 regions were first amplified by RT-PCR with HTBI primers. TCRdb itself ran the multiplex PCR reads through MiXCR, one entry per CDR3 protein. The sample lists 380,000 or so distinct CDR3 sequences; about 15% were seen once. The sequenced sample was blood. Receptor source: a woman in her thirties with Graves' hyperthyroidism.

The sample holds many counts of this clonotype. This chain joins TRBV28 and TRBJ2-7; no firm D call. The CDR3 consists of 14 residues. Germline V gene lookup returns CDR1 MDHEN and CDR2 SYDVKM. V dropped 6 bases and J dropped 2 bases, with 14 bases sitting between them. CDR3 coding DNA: TGTGCCAGCAGCCTGACCGGGTCTACCTACGAGCAGTACTTC. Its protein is CASSLTGSTYEQYF.

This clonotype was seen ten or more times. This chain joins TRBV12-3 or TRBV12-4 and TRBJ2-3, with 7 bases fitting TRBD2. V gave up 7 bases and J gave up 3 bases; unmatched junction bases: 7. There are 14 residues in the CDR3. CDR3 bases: TGTGCCAGCAACGAGGGAGGGCGGACAGATACGCAGTATTTT. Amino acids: CASNEGGRTDTQYF.

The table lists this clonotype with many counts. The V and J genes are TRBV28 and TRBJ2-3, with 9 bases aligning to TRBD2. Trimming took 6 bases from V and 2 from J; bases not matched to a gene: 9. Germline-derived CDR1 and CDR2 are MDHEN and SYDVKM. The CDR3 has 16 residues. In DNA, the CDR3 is TGTGCCAGCAGAGGGACGACTAGCGGAATCACAGATACGCAGTATTTT. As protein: CASRGTTSGITDTQYF.

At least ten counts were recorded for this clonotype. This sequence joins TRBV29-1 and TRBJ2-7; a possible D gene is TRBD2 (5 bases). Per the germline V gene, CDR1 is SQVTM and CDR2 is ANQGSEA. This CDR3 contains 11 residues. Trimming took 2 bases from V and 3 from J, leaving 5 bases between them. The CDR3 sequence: CSVESGYEQYF. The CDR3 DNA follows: TGCAGCGTTGAAAGCGGCTACGAGCAGTACTTC.

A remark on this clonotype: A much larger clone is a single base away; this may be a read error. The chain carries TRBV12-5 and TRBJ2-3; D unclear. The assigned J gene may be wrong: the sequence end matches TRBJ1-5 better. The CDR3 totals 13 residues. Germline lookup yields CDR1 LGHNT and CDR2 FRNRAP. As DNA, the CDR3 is TGTGCTAGTGGCAGTACCGGAACGGATACGCAGCATTTT. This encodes CASGSTGTDTQHF.

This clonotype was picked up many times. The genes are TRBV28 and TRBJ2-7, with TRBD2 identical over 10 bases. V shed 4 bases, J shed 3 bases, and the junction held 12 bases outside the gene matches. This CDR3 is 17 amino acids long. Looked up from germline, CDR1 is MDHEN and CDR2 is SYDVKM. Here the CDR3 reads CASSSQGGAGGVYEQYF. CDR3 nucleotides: TGTGCCAGCAGTTCCCAGGGAGGAGCGGGAGGGGTCTACGAGCAGTACTTC. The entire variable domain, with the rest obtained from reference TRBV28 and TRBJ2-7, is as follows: DVKVTQSSRYLVKRTGEKVFLECVQDMDHENMFWYRQDPGLGLRLIYFSYDVKMKEKGDIPEGYSVSREKKERFSLILESASTNQTSMYLCASSSQGGAGGVYEQYFGPGTRLTVT.

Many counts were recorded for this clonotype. The CDR3 coding sequence is TGTGCCGGGGGACTCACGAACACTGAAGCTTTCTTT. Encoded protein: CAGGLTNTEAFF. This chain connects TRBV6-1 to TRBJ1-1, with D perhaps matching TRBD1 (5 bases). The CDR3 extends over 12 amino acids. Trimming stripped 11 bases from V and 1 base from J, with 11 bases between. From germline, CDR1 is MNHNS and CDR2 SASEGT.

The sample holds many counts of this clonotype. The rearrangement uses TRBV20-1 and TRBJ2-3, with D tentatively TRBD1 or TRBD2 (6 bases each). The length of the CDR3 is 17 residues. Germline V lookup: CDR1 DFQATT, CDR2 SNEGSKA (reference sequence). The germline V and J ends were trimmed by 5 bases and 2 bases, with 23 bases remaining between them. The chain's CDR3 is CSAGRGSTGAVTDTQYF. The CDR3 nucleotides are TGCAGTGCTGGACGAGGTAGTACGGGGGCAGTCACAGATACGCAGTATTTT.

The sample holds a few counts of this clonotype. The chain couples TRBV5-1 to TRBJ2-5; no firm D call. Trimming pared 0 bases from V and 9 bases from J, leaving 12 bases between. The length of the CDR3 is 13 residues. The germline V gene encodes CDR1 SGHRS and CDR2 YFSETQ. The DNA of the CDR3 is TGCGCCAGCAGCTTGGAGTCCCCTCGGGCCCAGTACTTC. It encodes CASSLESPRAQYF.

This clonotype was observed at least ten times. CDR3 in amino acids: CARPGGDKYQETQYF. The CDR3 nucleotides are TGTGCCAGACCTGGGGGGGATAAGTACCAAGAGACCCAGTACTTC. The rearrangement links TRBV12-3 or TRBV12-4 to TRBJ2-5; TRBD2 matches 7 bases. This CDR3 has 15 amino acids. V lost 9 bases and J lost 0; bases outside the gene matches: 10.

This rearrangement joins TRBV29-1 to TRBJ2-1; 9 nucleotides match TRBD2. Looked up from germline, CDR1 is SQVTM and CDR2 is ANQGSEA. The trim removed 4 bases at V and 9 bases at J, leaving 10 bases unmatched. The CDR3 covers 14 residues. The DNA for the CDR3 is TGCAGCGTTGCTTCTGGCGGGAGGGCCGGTGAGCAGTTCTTC. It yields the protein CSVASGGRAGEQFF.

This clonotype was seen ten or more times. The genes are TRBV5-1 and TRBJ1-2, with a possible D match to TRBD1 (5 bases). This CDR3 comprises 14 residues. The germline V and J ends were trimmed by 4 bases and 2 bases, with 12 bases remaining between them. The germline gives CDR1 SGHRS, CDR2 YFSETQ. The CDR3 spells CASSGETENYGYTF. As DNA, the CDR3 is TGCGCCAGCAGCGGAGAGACAGAGAACTATGGCTACACCTTC. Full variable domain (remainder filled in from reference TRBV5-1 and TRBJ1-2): KAGVTQTPRYLIKTRGQQVTLSCSPISGHRSVSWYQQTPGQGLQFLFEYFSETQRNKGNFPGRFSGRQFSNSRSEMNVSTLELGDSALYLCASSGETENYGYTFGSGTRLTVV.

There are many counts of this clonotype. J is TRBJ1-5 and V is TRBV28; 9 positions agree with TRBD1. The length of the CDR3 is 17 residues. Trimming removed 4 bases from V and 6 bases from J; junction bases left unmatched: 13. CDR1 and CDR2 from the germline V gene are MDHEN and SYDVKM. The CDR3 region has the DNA TGTGCCAGCAGTTCCCAGGGCGACAGGGGGTTTGGTCAGCCCCAGCATTTT. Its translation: CASSSQGDRGFGQPQHF.

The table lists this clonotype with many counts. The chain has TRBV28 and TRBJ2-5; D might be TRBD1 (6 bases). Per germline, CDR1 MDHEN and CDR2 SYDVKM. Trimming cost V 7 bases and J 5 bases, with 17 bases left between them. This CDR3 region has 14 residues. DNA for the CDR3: TGTGCCAGCAAAATCTTTGGGGGCGGGGAGACCCAGTACTTC. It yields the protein CASKIFGGGETQYF.

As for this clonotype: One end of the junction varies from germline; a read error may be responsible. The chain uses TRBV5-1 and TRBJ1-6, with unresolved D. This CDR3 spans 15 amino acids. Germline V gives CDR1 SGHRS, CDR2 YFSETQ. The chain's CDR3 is CASARRGNHDSPLHF. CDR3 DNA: TGTGCCAGCGCCCGGAGAGGGAACCATGATTCACCCCTCCACTTT.

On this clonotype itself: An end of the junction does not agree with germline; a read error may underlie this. CDR3 in DNA: TGTGCCAGCATTGAGGGGACACTGGATAGCAATCGGCCCCAGCATTTT. It specifies CASIEGTLDSNRPQHF. The J gene is TRBJ1-5, the V gene TRBV28, with D possibly matching TRBD1 (6 bases). Germline lookup yields CDR1 MDHEN and CDR2 SYDVKM. The length of the CDR3 is 16 residues. Complete variable domain (other parts from reference TRBV28 and TRBJ1-5): DVKVTQSSRYLVKRTGEKVFLECVQDMDHENMFWYRQDPGLGLRLIYFSYDVKMKEKGDIPEGYSVSREKKERFSLILESASTNQTSMYLCASIEGTLDSNRPQHFGDGTRLSIL.

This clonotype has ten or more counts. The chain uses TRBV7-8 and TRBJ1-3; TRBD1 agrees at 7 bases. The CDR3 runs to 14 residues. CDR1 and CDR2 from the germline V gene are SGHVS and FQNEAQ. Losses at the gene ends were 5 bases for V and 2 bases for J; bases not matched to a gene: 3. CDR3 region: CASSKDRAGNTIYF. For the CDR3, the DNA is TGTGCCAGCAGCAAAGACAGGGCTGGAAACACCATATATTTT. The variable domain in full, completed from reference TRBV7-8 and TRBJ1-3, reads GAGVSQSPRYKVAKRGQDVALRCDPISGHVSLFWYQQALGQGPEFLTYFQNEAQLDKSGLPSDRFFAERPEGSVSTLKIQRTQQEDSAVYLCASSKDRAGNTIYFGEGSWLTVV.

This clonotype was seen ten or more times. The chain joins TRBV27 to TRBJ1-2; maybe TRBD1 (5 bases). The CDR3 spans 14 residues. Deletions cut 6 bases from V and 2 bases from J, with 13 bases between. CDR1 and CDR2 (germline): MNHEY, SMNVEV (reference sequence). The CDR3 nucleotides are TGTGCCAGCAGCCCAGGGAGGGAGAACTATGGCTACACCTTC. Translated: CASSPGRENYGYTF.

The CDR3 region has the DNA TGTGCCACATCACAGGGTCCCTACGAGCAGTACTTC. This codes for CATSQGPYEQYF. This chain joins TRBV30 and TRBJ2-7, with D possibly matching TRBD1 (6 bases). V was shortened by 8 bases and J by 2 bases, with 13 bases between the two germline ends. This CDR3 is built from 12 residues. Per the germline V gene, CDR1 is GTSNPN and CDR2 is SVGIG (reference sequence).

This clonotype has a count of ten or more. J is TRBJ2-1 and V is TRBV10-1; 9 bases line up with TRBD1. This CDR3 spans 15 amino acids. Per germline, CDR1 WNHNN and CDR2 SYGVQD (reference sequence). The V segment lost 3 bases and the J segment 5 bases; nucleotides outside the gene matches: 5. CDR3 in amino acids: CASSDPGQGNNEQFF. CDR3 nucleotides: TGCGCCAGCAGTGATCCGGGACAGGGAAACAATGAGCAGTTCTTC.

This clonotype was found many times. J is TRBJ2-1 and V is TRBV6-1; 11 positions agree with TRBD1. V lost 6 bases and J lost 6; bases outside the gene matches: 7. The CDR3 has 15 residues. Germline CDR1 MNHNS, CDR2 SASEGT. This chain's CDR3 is CASRGGTGGVNEQFF. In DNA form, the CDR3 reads TGTGCCAGCAGAGGAGGGACAGGGGGGGTCAATGAGCAGTTCTTC.

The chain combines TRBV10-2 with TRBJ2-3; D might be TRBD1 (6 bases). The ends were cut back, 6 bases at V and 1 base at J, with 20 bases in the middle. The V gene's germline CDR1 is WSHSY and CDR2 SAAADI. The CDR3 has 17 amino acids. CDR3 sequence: CASRDLVGARGTDTQYF. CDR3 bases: TGCGCCAGCAGGGACCTAGTGGGGGCGCGAGGCACAGATACGCAGTATTTT.

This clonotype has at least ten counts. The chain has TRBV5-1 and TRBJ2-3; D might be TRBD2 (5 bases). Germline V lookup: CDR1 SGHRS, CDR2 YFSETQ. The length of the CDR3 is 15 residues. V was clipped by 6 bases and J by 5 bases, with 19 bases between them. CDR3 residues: CASKGRSLEGDTQYF. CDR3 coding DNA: TGCGCCAGCAAGGGTAGGTCCCTCGAGGGAGATACGCAGTATTTT.

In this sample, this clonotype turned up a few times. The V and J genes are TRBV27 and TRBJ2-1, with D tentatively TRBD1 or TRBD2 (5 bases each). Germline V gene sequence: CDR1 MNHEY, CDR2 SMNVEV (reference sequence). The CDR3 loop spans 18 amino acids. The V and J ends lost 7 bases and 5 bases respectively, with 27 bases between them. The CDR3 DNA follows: TGTGCCAGCACCCTGAATACTCCCGGGGCCCTGAGGAACAATGAGCAGTTCTTC. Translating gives CASTLNTPGALRNNEQFF.

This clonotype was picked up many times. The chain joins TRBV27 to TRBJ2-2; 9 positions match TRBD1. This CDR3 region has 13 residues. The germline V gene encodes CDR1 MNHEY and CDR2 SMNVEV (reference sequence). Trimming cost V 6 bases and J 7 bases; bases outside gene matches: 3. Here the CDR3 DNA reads TGTGCCAGCAGACAGGGGGCTGGCGGGGAGCTGTTTTTT. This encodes CASRQGAGGELFF.

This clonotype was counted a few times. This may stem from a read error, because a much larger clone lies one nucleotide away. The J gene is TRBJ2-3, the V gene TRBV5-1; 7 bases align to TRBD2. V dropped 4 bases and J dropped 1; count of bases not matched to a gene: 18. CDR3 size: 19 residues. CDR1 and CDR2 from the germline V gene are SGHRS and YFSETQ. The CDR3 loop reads CASSPESGTNSFRTDTQYF. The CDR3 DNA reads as TGCGCCAGCAGCCCCGAATCCGGGACTAATAGTTTCCGCACAGATACGCAGTATTTT.

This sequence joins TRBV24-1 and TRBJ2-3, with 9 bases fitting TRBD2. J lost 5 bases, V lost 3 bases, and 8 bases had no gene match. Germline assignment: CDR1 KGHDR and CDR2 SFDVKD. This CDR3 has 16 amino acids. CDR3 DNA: TGTGCCACCAGTGATCGACTAGCGGATACCAGAGATACGCAGTATTTT. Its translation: CATSDRLADTRDTQYF.